The 17 T cell receptor beta chains given below trace back to one sample, sequenced in a study of naive and memory T cell subsets. Both TRBC1 and TRBC2 were covered by a beta constant-region primer of two equimolar oligonucleotides. TCRdb re-called the UMI-ligation and nested PCR reads with MiXCR, one entry per CDR3 protein. The sample lists 77,000 or so distinct CDR3 sequences; about an eighth were seen once. Sequencing used central memory CD4+ T cells from blood. The receptors were sampled from a human donor in good health.

V and J are TRBV6-6 and TRBJ1-5; TRBD1 is a possible D gene (6 bases). This CDR3 is 14 amino acids long. Trimming pared 6 bases from V and 5 bases from J, leaving 14 bases between. Germline V lookup: CDR1 MNHNY, CDR2 SVGAGI (reference sequence). Here the CDR3 reads CASSYRARDQPQHF. CDR3 DNA: TGTGCCAGCAGCTACAGGGCGAGGGATCAGCCCCAGCATTTT.

This clonotype occurred many times. The rearrangement joins TRBV20-1 to TRBJ2-7; 11 bases align to TRBD2. The CDR3 contains 16 residues. The V gene end was trimmed by 3 bases and the J gene end by 0 bases; junction bases not matched to a gene: 7. The germline CDR1 and CDR2 sequences are DFQATT and SNEGSKA (reference sequence). CDR3 protein: CSASPIAGGGSYEQYF. The CDR3 DNA follows: TGCAGTGCTAGCCCGATAGCGGGAGGGGGCTCCTACGAGCAGTACTTC.

This clonotype has a handful of counts. This chain connects TRBV27 to TRBJ1-5, with TRBD1 matching 10 bases. V gave up 6 bases and J gave up 4 bases; unmatched junction bases: 6. The CDR3 covers 15 residues. CDR1 is MNHEY and CDR2 is SMNVEV in the germline V gene (reference sequence). CDR3 DNA sequence: TGTGCCAGCAGAGGGACAGGGGAGGGAAATCAGCCCCAGCATTTT. This translates into CASRGTGEGNQPQHF.

The CDR3 reads CSARDPGLAGVTDTQYF. The CDR3 region has the DNA TGCAGTGCTAGAGATCCGGGACTAGCGGGAGTGACAGATACGCAGTATTTT. V is TRBV20-1 and J is TRBJ2-3, with TRBD2 matching 14 bases. The CDR3 sequence is 17 residues long. Trimming took 0 bases from V and 3 from J; bases not matched to a gene: 5. Germline CDR1 reads DFQATT; CDR2 reads SNEGSKA (reference sequence).

This clonotype has just a few counts. The chain uses TRBV20-1 and TRBJ2-5; D is unresolved. The CDR3 covers 13 residues. Germline values: CDR1 DFQATT, CDR2 SNEGSKA (reference sequence). V was cut by 7 bases and J by 7 bases, with 19 bases left in between. CDR3 coding DNA: TGCAGTGTCGCTAGGAGCCCAGCCGCGACCCAGTACTTC. This encodes CSVARSPAATQYF.

Many counts were recorded for this clonotype. The chain links TRBV6-2 or TRBV6-3 to TRBJ2-7, with 9 bases identical to TRBD2. The J segment lost 5 bases and the V segment lost 6 bases, leaving 17 bases of the junction unmatched. This CDR3 spans 17 amino acids. Germline CDR1 is MNHEY and CDR2 is SVGEGT. Here the CDR3 reads CASRMEPGLAFSHEQYF. CDR3 in DNA: TGTGCCAGCAGAATGGAGCCGGGACTAGCTTTTTCCCACGAGCAGTACTTC.

This clonotype was detected many times. The chain employs TRBV20-1 and TRBJ2-2; a weak D match, TRBD1 (6 bases). CDR3 length: 17 amino acids. The germline V and J ends were trimmed by 4 bases and 2 bases, with 20 bases remaining between them. Germline-derived CDR1 and CDR2 are DFQATT and SNEGSKA (reference sequence). The CDR3 DNA reads TGCAGTGCTACCGGTTTCGGACAGTTGCTAAACACCGGGGAGCTGTTTTTT. Translated: CSATGFGQLLNTGELFF.

This clonotype has more than one count but fewer than ten. The chain has TRBV5-5 and TRBJ1-5; 7 bases are a match to TRBD1. V was pared by 2 bases and J by 2 bases, with 1 base of the junction left unmatched. This CDR3 contains 14 residues. Per the germline V gene, CDR1 is SGHKS and CDR2 is YYEKEE (reference sequence). CDR3 sequence: CASSFGQGNQPQHF. The CDR3 nucleotides are TGTGCCAGCAGCTTCGGACAGGGCAATCAGCCCCAGCATTTT.

This clonotype occurred many times. This chain connects TRBV7-2 to TRBJ2-5; D unresolved. This CDR3 has 12 amino acids. The germline V gene encodes CDR1 SGHTA and CDR2 FQGNSA. Trimming took 1 base from V and 5 from J, leaving 5 bases between them. This CDR3 is CASSLELETQYF. In DNA, the CDR3 is TGTGCCAGCAGCTTAGAACTGGAGACCCAGTACTTC.

This clonotype was seen repeatedly, ten times or more. This CDR3 reads CSAQHTGGSTDTQYF. CDR3 nucleotide sequence: TGCAGCGCCCAACATACGGGCGGTAGCACAGATACGCAGTATTTT. J is TRBJ2-3 and V is TRBV29-1, with D unclear. This CDR3 has 15 amino acids. Trimming shortened V by 7 bases and J by 0 bases, and 17 bases separated the two germline ends. Germline V CDR1 and CDR2: SQVTM, ANQGSEA.

In this sample, this clonotype turned up many times. The rearrangement joins TRBV10-3 to TRBJ2-7, with D perhaps matching TRBD1 (5 bases). V dropped 11 bases and J dropped 6 bases, with 14 bases sitting between them. The CDR3 spans 11 residues. CDR1 is ENHRY and CDR2 is SYGVKD in the germline V gene. Here the CDR3 DNA reads TGTGCCTCCAAGGGGTCTGGCGAGCAGTACTTC. This codes for CASKGSGEQYF.

The rearrangement uses TRBV24-1 and TRBJ1-1; D is undetermined. CDR3 length equals 13 residues. Trimming stripped 3 bases from V and 5 bases from J, with 9 bases between. The germline V gene has CDR1 KGHDR and CDR2 SFDVKD. This CDR3 reads CATSDTIRTEAFF. The DNA for the CDR3 is TGTGCCACCAGTGATACGATCAGGACTGAAGCTTTCTTT.

The V and J genes are TRBV20-1 and TRBJ1-2; D not certain. Per the germline V gene, CDR1 is DFQATT and CDR2 is SNEGSKA (reference sequence). The length of the CDR3 is 14 residues. The V gene lost 1 base and the J gene lost 1 base, with 10 bases spanning the gap. DNA of the CDR3: TGCAGTGCTAGAGCCCAGACACGTAACTATGGCTACACCTTC. Its translation is CSARAQTRNYGYTF.

The V and J genes are TRBV11-2 and TRBJ1-6; D is unresolved. This CDR3 has 12 amino acids. Looked up from germline, CDR1 is SGHAT and CDR2 is FQNNGV. With 3 bases removed from V and 7 bases from J, the gap between germline ends came to 4 bases. CDR3 nucleotide sequence: TGTGCCAGCAGCTTGGAAAATTCACCCCTCCACTTT. As protein: CASSLENSPLHF.

This clonotype appeared many times. The chain employs TRBV14 and TRBJ2-1; 7 bases line up with TRBD2. Germline V gene lookup returns CDR1 SGHDN and CDR2 FVKESK. The CDR3 sequence is 16 residues long. The V segment lost 3 bases and the J segment 5 bases; nucleotides outside the gene matches: 10. CDR3: CASSHPRRGRDNEQFF. The CDR3 DNA sequence: TGTGCCAGCAGCCACCCCCGGCGGGGGAGAGACAATGAGCAGTTCTTC.

The rearrangement joins TRBV28 to TRBJ1-2, with unresolved D. Germline assignment: CDR1 MDHEN and CDR2 SYDVKM. The V and J ends lost 3 bases and 5 bases respectively, with 13 bases between them. The CDR3 is 14 residues long. CDR3 sequence (DNA): TGTGCCAGCAGTTTTGGCAGGAGTGATTATGGCTACACCTTC. Translated, it gives CASSFGRSDYGYTF.

At least ten counts were recorded for this clonotype. The rearrangement joins TRBV28 to TRBJ1-1; D remains unclear. Trimming stripped 4 bases from V and 0 bases from J, with 12 bases between. Germline V gene lookup returns CDR1 MDHEN and CDR2 SYDVKM. This CDR3 is built from 15 residues. The CDR3 DNA sequence: TGTGCCAGCAGTTCATTGAACCCAGTGAACACTGAAGCTTTCTTT. Translating it yields CASSSLNPVNTEAFF.